The T cell receptor beta chain under discussion was sequenced for a study of blood T cell repertoires in COVID-19 (dated by TCRdb to about 2020). General notes on the study: Collaborator samples came from the United States, Italy and Spain and covered acute and convalescent phases of COVID-19. The prospective study material was composed of cDNA or gDNA derived from T cells, B-cell-depleted T cells, or PBMCs. Subjects who had been exposed to COVID-19, were actively infected with it, or had recovered from it provided the deeply sampled blood TCRbeta repertoires that made up the dataset. The repertoires were made available in a free public database intended to serve as a resource for research on the immune response to SARS-CoV-2. The samples were drawn from the first 160 participants of the ongoing ImmuneRACE study and from 1,254 subjects provided by 6 global collaborators. Sample metadata almost always included a de-identified subject ID, COVID-19 status, age in years and sex. Where available, HLA class I and class II types were obtained from metadata supplied by the sample provider rather than from assay-based typing.

In this sample, this clone turned up a few times. Its binding antigen is unknown. Base qualities are missing; no much larger clone stands one base away. TCRbeta CDR3 regions were amplified from genomic DNA by means of the immunoSEQ Assay, a bias-controlled multiplex PCR. Per the authors' processing: The number of nucleated cells in each sample was estimated by amplification of reference gene primers within the assay. To quantify the absolute abundance of each unique TCRbeta CDR3 rearrangement, sequence reads were collapsed and filtered. For each sample, productive Simpson clonality was calculated as the square root of Simpson's diversity index over productive rearrangements. Sourced from immuneACCESS, this table was stored by TCRdb with only in-frame sequences that have V and J called. A share of the clones is absent; for the studies checked, an unresolved V gene accounts for under half, and the remainder has no known explanation. V and J calls and clone size are copied from that table; D and trimming were computed from the DNA. The table for this sample lists around 130,000 clones; 65% to 90% of them were counted only once. The ten largest make up around 2.3% of the sample.

Participants in the prospective study were aged roughly 18 to 95 years, lived in more than 20 United States geographic areas, and enrolled through a virtual design. Cohort assignment in the prospective study relied on participant-reported clinical history from a screening survey and a study questionnaire. ImmuneRACE Cohort 3 recovered participants were defined by two consecutive negative NP/OP PCR tests, healthcare professional clearance, or symptom resolution. Each participant in the prospective study had whole blood, serum and a nasopharyngeal or oropharyngeal swab collected by mobile phlebotomists. Over a 2-month period, participants in the prospective study had the option of providing additional blood draws and questionnaires. Before DNA extraction, blood samples from the prospective study were shipped at room temperature or frozen. Paper-wide results and their limitations: The amount of clinical and demographic metadata varied by source and participant and was provided uncurated.

The source of this sequence is a woman aged 50 to 60 who had recovered from COVID-19. The material sequenced was PBMCs or T cells enriched from blood (not recorded which).

The bases read TGTGCCAGCAGCTTAGATAGGGGGCCAGGGAACACTGAAGCTTTCTTT. It specifies CASSLDRGPGNTEAFF. The rearrangement combines TRBV13 with TRBJ1-1; 7 middle bases align to TRBD1. V is pruned by 1 base and J by 1 base, leaving 6 bases of the junction without a gene match. The CDR3 covers 16 residues, taking in both the cysteine and the phenylalanine. The CDR3 DNA has 48 bases and is translated from base 1. From a lookup of the germline V gene (reference sequence), CDR1 and CDR2 are PRHDT and FYEKMQ.